These 22 T cell receptor beta chains came from one sample sequenced in a study of blood T cell repertoires in COVID-19. Sequencing was performed with immunoSEQ multiplex PCR; in TCRdb, only in-frame clones are kept and a portion is missing. The data show around 180,000 clones, 60% to 85% seen once. Sequencing was carried out using peripheral blood. The receptors stem from a man in his 60s with active or convalescent COVID-19.

V gene TRBV5-4 combines with J gene TRBJ2-3; 7 nucleotides line up with TRBD1. J gave up 0 bases and V 0 bases, and 4 bases lay outside the gene matches. This CDR3 is 16 amino acids long. Germline loops: CDR1 SGHNT, CDR2 YYREEE (reference sequence). The CDR3 DNA sequence: TGTGCCAGCAGCTTGGGGGACAGTCCTAGCACAGATACGCAGTATTTT. Amino acid sequence: CASSLGDSPSTDTQYF.

This sequence joins TRBV27 and TRBJ2-5; 7 bases align to TRBD2. Per germline, CDR1 MNHEY and CDR2 SMNVEV (reference sequence). Germline trimming cut 6 bases from V and 3 bases from J; bases unmatched to any gene: 4. This CDR3 is 13 amino acids long. CDR3 in amino acids: CASRASGEETQYF. CDR3 bases: TGTGCCAGCAGGGCCAGCGGGGAAGAGACCCAGTACTTC.

This clone was recorded only once. The chain carries TRBV4-1 and TRBJ1-4; 7 positions agree with TRBD1. Germline CDR1 and CDR2: MGHRA and YSYEKL. V shed 5 bases, J shed 2 bases, and the junction held 14 bases outside the gene matches. CDR3 length: 18 residues. CDR3 region: CASSGRWRQGETNEKLFF. For the CDR3, the DNA is TGCGCCAGCAGCGGTCGCTGGAGACAGGGCGAGACTAATGAAAAACTGTTTTTT.

This chain joins TRBV6-5 and TRBJ1-1; D is undetermined. The germline V gene has CDR1 MNHEY and CDR2 SVGAGI. The CDR3 spans 11 residues. V was cut by 4 bases and J by 6 bases, with 6 bases left in between. The DNA of the CDR3 is TGTGCCAGCAGTTCGAGGGCTGAAGCTTTCTTT. This translates into CASSSRAEAFF.

The chain uses TRBV7-2 and TRBJ2-7, with TRBD2 as a possible D gene (7 bases). Germline V CDR1 and CDR2: SGHTA, FQGNSA. The ends were cut back, 5 bases at V and 2 bases at J, with 16 bases in the middle. This CDR3 has 15 amino acids. The CDR3 nucleotides read TGTGCCAGCAGCCCATTTGGGGGGGACACCTACGAGCAGTACTTC. Translation gives CASSPFGGDTYEQYF.

V and J are TRBV7-2 and TRBJ2-7, with 10 bases fitting TRBD2. The germline V gene has CDR1 SGHTA and CDR2 FQGNSA. With V trimmed by 0 bases and J by 5 bases, 4 bases remained unmatched. This CDR3 spans 15 amino acids. The CDR3 loop is CASSLASGRLDEQYF. Written as DNA, the CDR3 is TGTGCCAGCAGCTTAGCTAGCGGGAGGTTGGACGAGCAGTACTTC.

The V gene is TRBV28, the J gene TRBJ2-7; D is possibly TRBD2 (6 bases). CDR1 and CDR2 from the germline V gene are MDHEN and SYDVKM. The CDR3 extends over 16 amino acids. With 5 bases removed from V and 1 base from J, the gap between germline ends came to 18 bases. This CDR3 is CASSPGTSPISYEQYF. The CDR3 nucleotides read TGTGCCAGCAGTCCCGGGACTTCCCCAATATCCTACGAGCAGTACTTC.

The V call is TRBV7-2, the J call TRBJ2-5, with 7 nucleotides matching TRBD1. The CDR3 consists of 14 residues. Germline CDR1 is SGHTA and CDR2 is FQGNSA. V gave up 3 bases and J gave up 3 bases; unmatched junction bases: 4. The CDR3 loop reads CASSFDRAKETQYF. The CDR3, as DNA: TGTGCCAGCAGCTTCGACAGGGCCAAAGAGACCCAGTACTTC.

This chain uses TRBV15 with TRBJ1-5; tentatively, D is TRBD1 (6 bases). The CDR3 sequence is 19 residues long. Germline values: CDR1 LNHNV, CDR2 YYDKDF (reference sequence). V lost 1 base and J 3 bases, leaving 22 bases between the germline ends. CDR3 residues: CATSRVSVIWGRDNQPQHF. The CDR3 DNA follows: TGTGCCACCAGCAGAGTTTCGGTAATTTGGGGGCGAGACAATCAGCCCCAGCATTTT. Looking up the rest from reference TRBV15 and TRBJ1-5 gives the full variable domain: DAMVIQNPRYQVTQFGKPVTLSCSQTLNHNVMYWYQQKSSQAPKLLFHYYDKDFNNEADTPDNFQSRRPNTSFCFLDIRSPGLGDTAMYLCATSRVSVIWGRDNQPQHFGDGTRLSIL.

The chain is built from TRBV7-2 and TRBJ2-1; 9 nucleotides agree with TRBD2. J gave up 6 bases and V 3 bases, and 3 bases lay outside the gene matches. Germline lookup yields CDR1 SGHTA and CDR2 FQGNSA. The CDR3 has 14 residues. CDR3 amino acids: CASSFAGGVNEQFF. CDR3 nucleotide sequence: TGTGCCAGCAGCTTTGCGGGAGGGGTCAATGAGCAGTTCTTC.

V and J are TRBV20-1 and TRBJ1-1; possible D gene TRBD1, 5 bases. Per germline, CDR1 DFQATT and CDR2 SNEGSKA (reference sequence). CDR3 size: 14 residues. Trimming stripped 3 bases from V and 3 bases from J, with 14 bases between. CDR3 DNA: TGCAGTGCTAGTTCGGGGGAGGATGACACTGAAGCTTTCTTT. Its protein product is CSASSGEDDTEAFF.

V and J are TRBV9 and TRBJ1-2; TRBD1 aligns across 7 bases. Germline loops: CDR1 SGDLS, CDR2 YYNGEE. The V gene end was trimmed by 0 bases and the J gene end by 1 base; junction bases not matched to a gene: 3. CDR3 length: 15 residues. CDR3 sequence: CASSVGDSLNYGYTF. DNA of the CDR3: TGTGCCAGCAGCGTAGGGGACAGCCTTAACTATGGCTACACCTTC.

The chain couples TRBV10-3 to TRBJ2-7, with 7 bases matching TRBD2. This CDR3 is built from 15 residues. Germline CDR1 ENHRY, CDR2 SYGVKD. With V trimmed by 6 bases and J by 3 bases, 11 bases remained unmatched. The CDR3 reads CAIRDRDYPVYEQYF. The CDR3 nucleotides read TGTGCCATCAGGGACCGGGACTATCCTGTCTACGAGCAGTACTTC.

The V gene is TRBV9, the J gene TRBJ2-1; D gene ambiguous. V lost 0 bases and J lost 1, with 8 bases in between. CDR3 length: 15 amino acids. In germline, CDR1 is SGDLS, CDR2 YYNGEE. The CDR3 loop reads CASSVGATSYNEQFF. For the CDR3, the DNA is TGTGCCAGCAGCGTAGGCGCTACTTCCTACAATGAGCAGTTCTTC. Full variable domain (outside the CDR3, taken from reference TRBV9 and TRBJ2-1): DSGVTQTPKHLITATGQRVTLRCSPRSGDLSVYWYQQSLDQGLQFLIQYYNGEERAKGNILERFSAQQFPDLHSELNLSSLELGDSALYFCASSVGATSYNEQFFGPGTRLTVL.

V gene TRBV3-1 (or the pseudogene TRBV3-2) combines with J gene TRBJ2-3, with 10 bases identical to TRBD2. Losses at the gene ends were 1 base for V and 4 bases for J; bases not matched to a gene: 5. The length of the CDR3 is 16 residues. Per the germline V gene, CDR1 is LGHDT and CDR2 is YNNKEL (reference sequence). CDR3 protein: CASSQASGRSSDTQYF. In DNA, the CDR3 is TGTGCCAGCAGCCAAGCTAGCGGGAGATCGTCAGATACGCAGTATTTT.

This clone was detected only once. This chain links TRBV5-4 with TRBJ2-7; D is perhaps TRBD2 (5 bases). CDR1 and CDR2 (germline): SGHNT, YYREEE (reference sequence). The CDR3 contains 14 residues. V lost 3 bases and J 5 bases, leaving 15 bases between the germline ends. The CDR3, as DNA: TGTGCCAGCAGCTCCCCACTAGGGCCCGACGAGCAGTACTTC. It codes for CASSSPLGPDEQYF. Supplemented by reference TRBV5-4 and TRBJ2-7, the full variable domain reads ETGVTQSPTHLIKTRGQQVTLRCSSQSGHNTVSWYQQALGQGPQFIFQYYREEENGRGNFPPRFSGLQFPNYSSELNVNALELDDSALYLCASSSPLGPDEQYFGPGTRLTVT.

V usage is TRBV9 and J usage is TRBJ2-7; 11 bases map to TRBD1. CDR1 and CDR2 (germline): SGDLS, YYNGEE. The V segment lost 0 bases and the J segment 2 bases; nucleotides outside the gene matches: 4. The CDR3 contains 16 residues. CDR3 in amino acids: CASSVAGQGAPYEQYF. CDR3 coding DNA: TGTGCCAGCAGCGTAGCTGGACAGGGGGCCCCCTACGAGCAGTACTTC.

This clone turned up a few times. The chain carries TRBV4-1 and TRBJ2-6; possible D gene TRBD1, 6 bases. Trimming cost V 2 bases and J 4 bases, with 12 bases left between them. The CDR3 contains 16 residues. Germline loops: CDR1 MGHRA, CDR2 YSYEKL. The CDR3 loop is CASSQSTGWGANVLTF. The CDR3 DNA follows: TGCGCCAGCAGCCAATCAACAGGGTGGGGGGCCAACGTCCTGACTTTC.

The V gene is TRBV29-1, the J gene TRBJ1-1; TRBD1 matches 7 bases. Germline V gene lookup returns CDR1 SQVTM and CDR2 ANQGSEA. This CDR3 has 13 amino acids. V lost 6 bases to trimming and J lost 1 base; unmatched junction nucleotides: 5. The CDR3 sequence is CSVTGTANTEAFF. DNA for the CDR3: TGCAGCGTAACCGGGACAGCGAACACTGAAGCTTTCTTT.

The CDR3 reads CASSSSGFSGLGTEAFF. CDR3 in DNA: TGTGCCAGCAGTTCGTCCGGGTTCTCCGGACTGGGGACTGAAGCTTTCTTT. This chain joins TRBV28 and TRBJ1-1; D gene ambiguous. The ends were cut back, 4 bases at V and 5 bases at J, with 23 bases in the middle. The CDR3 runs 17 residues. Germline V lookup: CDR1 MDHEN, CDR2 SYDVKM.

With respect to this clone: The same CDR3 can be traced to other DNA sequences in this sample. The genes are TRBV18 and TRBJ1-2; perhaps TRBD1 as D (6 bases). V shed 3 bases and J shed 3 bases, with 8 bases lying between them. Germline values: CDR1 KGHSH, CDR2 LQKENI. The CDR3 contains 13 residues. Here the CDR3 reads CASSPGQDYGYTF. The CDR3 DNA reads TGTGCCAGCTCACCGGGACAAGACTATGGCTACACCTTC.

This chain uses TRBV30 with TRBJ1-2; D may be TRBD1 (5 bases). V lost 1 base and J 5 bases, leaving 8 bases between the germline ends. CDR1 is GTSNPN and CDR2 is SVGIG in the germline V gene (reference sequence). The CDR3 contains 12 residues. The CDR3 coding sequence is TGTGCCTGGAGTGGGGGCGTATATGGCTACACCTTC. It specifies CAWSGGVYGYTF.